These 18 T cell receptor beta chains originate from one sample sequenced in a study of regulatory dendritic cells for organ transplantation. Only in-frame clones appear in the TCRdb table, and some are missing; sequencing was by immunoSEQ multiplex PCR. The sample has tens of thousands of clones, around 86% seen once. These receptors have no identified antigens. Sorted T cells were CFSE-labeled and cultured roughly five days with allogeneic regulatory or mature dendritic cells at 1:10. Sequenced material: naive CD4+ T cells from blood cultured with dendritic cells. Subset in this sample: CD45RA+ naive T cells. These receptor sequences come from a human donor in good health.

This chain joins TRBV6-4 and TRBJ2-1; D perhaps matches TRBD2 (5 bases). The CDR3 sequence is 15 residues long. The ends were cut back, 6 bases at V and 12 bases at J, with 24 bases in the middle. Germline V gene data show CDR1 as MRHNA and CDR2 as SNTAGT. The CDR3 region has the DNA TGTGCCAGCAGCCCGGACTCATCCCCCCCGAGACGGCAGTTCTTC. Protein: CASSPDSSPPRRQFF.

The gene calls are TRBV27 and TRBJ2-1, with 12 bases fitting TRBD2. The CDR3 covers 19 residues. The junction had 12 bases not matched to a gene; V was cut back by 2 bases and J by 4 bases. Per germline, CDR1 MNHEY and CDR2 SMNVEV (reference sequence). The CDR3 protein is CASSLPTSGGPSRYNEQFF. In DNA form, the CDR3 reads TGTGCCAGCAGTTTACCGACTAGCGGGGGCCCCAGCCGTTACAATGAGCAGTTCTTC.

Only one count was recorded for this clone. V and J are TRBV7-6 and TRBJ2-3, with TRBD1 matching 7 bases. CDR1 is SGHVS and CDR2 is FNYEAQ in the germline V gene. The V segment lost 0 bases and the J segment 5 bases; nucleotides outside the gene matches: 14. This CDR3 is 18 amino acids long. CDR3 coding DNA: TGTGCCAGCAGCTTAGCGTTCGTAGCAGGGGGTGTGGGAGATACGCAGTATTTT. This gives the protein CASSLAFVAGGVGDTQYF.

V usage is TRBV4-2 and J usage is TRBJ2-5; D ambiguous. The V end lost 0 bases, the J end lost 7 bases, and 9 bases lay between the germline ends. From germline, CDR1 is LGHNA and CDR2 YNFKEQ. This CDR3 comprises 13 residues. CDR3 protein: CASSQDRKGTQYF. The CDR3 region has the DNA TGTGCCAGCAGCCAAGATCGGAAGGGGACCCAGTACTTC.

This chain uses TRBV7-3 with TRBJ2-3, with D perhaps TRBD1 (6 bases). The V end was cut by 2 bases, the J end by 2 bases, with 11 bases between. This CDR3 region has 15 residues. Germline V gene sequence: CDR1 SGHTA, CDR2 FQGTGA. As DNA, the CDR3 is TGTGCCAGCAGCTTATCGGGACATTTCACAGATACGCAGTATTTT. Its translation is CASSLSGHFTDTQYF.

The CDR3 protein is CASSVVSGGIGELFF. The CDR3 DNA sequence: TGTGCCAGCAGCGTAGTCTCAGGGGGCATCGGGGAGCTGTTTTTT. The chain uses TRBV9 and TRBJ2-2; 8 nucleotides match TRBD1. This CDR3 has 15 residues. Germline loops: CDR1 SGDLS, CDR2 YYNGEE. V was clipped by 0 bases and J by 7 bases; unmatched bases: 5.

The chain couples TRBV28 to TRBJ2-2; tentative D call: TRBD2 (7 bases). The CDR3 has 16 residues. Trimming shortened V by 3 bases and J by 1 base, and 12 bases separated the two germline ends. Germline CDR1 is MDHEN and CDR2 is SYDVKM. The CDR3 sequence is CASSLRGRGNTGELFF. The CDR3 coding sequence is TGTGCCAGCAGTTTGAGGGGGAGGGGGAACACCGGGGAGCTGTTTTTT.

The chain has TRBV7-8 and TRBJ2-2; 7 nucleotides match TRBD2. Germline values: CDR1 SGHVS, CDR2 FQNEAQ. The CDR3 covers 18 residues. V trimming: 5 bases; J trimming: 0 bases; junction bases outside the gene matches: 12. CDR3 in amino acids: CASSPESFGGSNTGELFF. The CDR3 DNA reads as TGTGCCAGCAGCCCAGAATCTTTCGGGGGGTCGAACACCGGGGAGCTGTTTTTT.

The V gene is TRBV18, the J gene TRBJ2-5; 11 bases align to TRBD2. The CDR3 is 17 amino acids. Germline values: CDR1 KGHSH, CDR2 LQKENI. V was clipped by 4 bases and J by 5 bases; unmatched bases: 12. The DNA of the CDR3 is TGTGCCAGCTCACTAAACATACTAGCGGGAGAGGTCGAGACCCAGTACTTC. This sequence encodes CASSLNILAGEVETQYF.

The chain combines TRBV19 with TRBJ2-3; 9 bases align to TRBD1. V lost 0 bases and J lost 1; bases outside the gene matches: 5. The CDR3 contains 17 residues. Germline V gives CDR1 LNHDA, CDR2 SQIVND (reference sequence). The CDR3 is CASSIDHRGPGTDTQYF. Here the CDR3 DNA reads TGTGCCAGTAGTATAGACCACAGGGGGCCCGGCACAGATACGCAGTATTTT.

The chain couples TRBV4-3 to TRBJ1-5; D remains unclear. V was pared by 3 bases and J by 0 bases, with 15 bases between. CDR3 length: 17 residues. Germline V CDR1 and CDR2: LGHNA, YSLEER. The CDR3 coding sequence is TGCGCCAGCAGCCAGAGCCCCGTGTCATATAGCAATCAGCCCCAGCATTTT. Its translation is CASSQSPVSYSNQPQHF.

V is TRBV2 and J is TRBJ1-5; perhaps TRBD1 as D (5 bases). This CDR3 region has 15 residues. The germline V gene has CDR1 SNHLY and CDR2 FYNNEI. Trimming left V 2 bases short and J 2 bases short, with 10 bases between. CDR3 residues: CASSEMGPGNQPQHF. CDR3 DNA: TGTGCCAGCAGTGAAATGGGGCCCGGCAATCAGCCCCAGCATTTT.

The chain uses TRBV27 and TRBJ1-1, with 9 positions matching TRBD1. The CDR3 covers 15 residues. Unmatched junction bases numbered 4, after V lost 5 bases and J lost 0 bases. The germline CDR1 and CDR2 sequences are MNHEY and SMNVEV (reference sequence). In DNA form, the CDR3 reads TGTGCCAGCAGTCCGAGACAGGGGGTGAACACTGAAGCTTTCTTT. Protein: CASSPRQGVNTEAFF.

This chain links TRBV2 with TRBJ2-2; tentative D call: TRBD2 (5 bases). CDR1 SNHLY and CDR2 FYNNEI come from the germline V gene. V gave up 3 bases and J gave up 5 bases, with 10 bases separating them. The CDR3 length is 14 residues. The CDR3 coding sequence is TGTGCCAGCAGTGACCTAGCATTGACCGGGGAGCTGTTTTTT. This encodes CASSDLALTGELFF.

This clone was seen just once. The J gene is TRBJ2-3, the V gene TRBV4-3, with D perhaps TRBD1 or TRBD2 (5 bases each). The CDR3 loop spans 15 amino acids. Trimming removed 3 bases from V and 2 bases from J, with 12 bases in between. CDR1 is LGHNA and CDR2 is YSLEER in the germline V gene. CDR3 protein: CASSHLSGTTDTQYF. In nucleotides, the CDR3 is TGCGCCAGCAGCCACTTGTCAGGGACCACAGATACGCAGTATTTT.

The rearrangement uses TRBV4-2 and TRBJ1-1; the D gene is possibly TRBD1 (5 bases). V dropped 7 bases and J dropped 0 bases, with 21 bases sitting between them. CDR1 is LGHNA, CDR2 YNFKEQ, per germline. The CDR3 is 17 amino acids. The DNA of the CDR3 is TGTGCCAGCACCACCGCGGCTGGGGCGAACCTGAACACTGAAGCTTTCTTT. Amino acids: CASTTAAGANLNTEAFF.

Regarding this clone: This same CDR3 is encoded by further DNA sequences in the sample. The chain combines TRBV6-5 with TRBJ1-1; 7 bases match TRBD1. The CDR3 totals 13 residues. Per the germline V gene, CDR1 is MNHEY and CDR2 is SVGAGI. Trimming at V came to 7 bases and at J to 3 bases, leaving 5 bases not matched to a gene. The CDR3 here is CASNRGGHTEAFF. In DNA form, the CDR3 reads TGTGCCAGCAACCGAGGGGGCCACACTGAAGCTTTCTTT.

This clone was observed a few times. J is TRBJ1-3 and V is TRBV7-2; 7 bases are a match to TRBD1. Per the germline V gene, CDR1 is SGHTA and CDR2 is FQGNSA. The CDR3 contains 15 residues. V was clipped by 5 bases and J by 9 bases; unmatched bases: 13. This CDR3 is CASSPRGGPGGTIYF. The DNA for the CDR3 is TGTGCCAGCAGCCCCAGGGGGGGACCCGGGGGCACCATATATTTT. Variable domain in full (rest from reference TRBV7-2 and TRBJ1-3): GAGVSQSPSNKVTEKGKDVELRCDPISGHTALYWYRQSLGQGLEFLIYFQGNSAPDKSGLPSDRFSAERTGGSVSTLTIQRTQQEDSAVYLCASSPRGGPGGTIYFGEGSWLTVV.